A single T cell receptor beta chain is shown here with its context. This entry is derived from a study of T cells expressing NK-cell markers. Reprocessing the 5' RACE reads, TCRdb reports a single entry for every CDR3 protein and omits DNA. The repertoire table contains around 550,000 distinct CDR3 sequences. The V gene's germline CDR1 is LGHDT and CDR2 YNNKEL (reference sequence). The CDR3 sequence is 14 residues long. This receptor was obtained from a man aged 18 to 29 in good health. The V and J genes are TRBV3-1 and TRBJ2-1; the D call of TRBD2 rests on TCRdb alone, since no DNA is present to check it. Material for sequencing was blood T cells: a sorted CD56 or NKG2C T cell subset, CD4+ or CD8+ T cells, or bulk PBMC T cells (not recorded which). CDR3: CASSQGTRPNEQFF.